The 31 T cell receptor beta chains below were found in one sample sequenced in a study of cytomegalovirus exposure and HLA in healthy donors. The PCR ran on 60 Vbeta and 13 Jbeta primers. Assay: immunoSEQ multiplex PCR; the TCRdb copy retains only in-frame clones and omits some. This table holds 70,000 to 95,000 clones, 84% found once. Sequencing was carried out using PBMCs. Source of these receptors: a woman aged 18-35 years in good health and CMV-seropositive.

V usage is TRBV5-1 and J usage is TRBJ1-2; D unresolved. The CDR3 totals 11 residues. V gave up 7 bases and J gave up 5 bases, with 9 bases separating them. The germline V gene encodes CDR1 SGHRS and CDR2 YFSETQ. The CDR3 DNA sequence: TGCGCCAGCGGCGGGCTATATGGCTACACCTTC. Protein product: CASGGLYGYTF.

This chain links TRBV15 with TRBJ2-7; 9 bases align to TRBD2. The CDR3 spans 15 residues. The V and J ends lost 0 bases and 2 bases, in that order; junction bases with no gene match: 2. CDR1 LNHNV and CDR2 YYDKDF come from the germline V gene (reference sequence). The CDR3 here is CATSREAGGPYEQYF. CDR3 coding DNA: TGTGCCACCAGCAGAGAAGCGGGAGGTCCCTACGAGCAGTACTTC.

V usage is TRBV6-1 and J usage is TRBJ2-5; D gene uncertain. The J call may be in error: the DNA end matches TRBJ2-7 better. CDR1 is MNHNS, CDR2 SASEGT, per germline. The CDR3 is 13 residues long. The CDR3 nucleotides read TGTGCCAGCGTGGGCCTCCTCCTCCACGAGCAGTACTTC. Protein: CASVGLLLHEQYF.

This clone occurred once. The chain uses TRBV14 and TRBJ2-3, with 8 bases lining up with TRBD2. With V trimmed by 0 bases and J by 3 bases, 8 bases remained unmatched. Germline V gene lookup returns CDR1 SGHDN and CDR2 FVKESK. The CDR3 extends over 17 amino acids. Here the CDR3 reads CASSQEWASGLTDTQYF. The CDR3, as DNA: TGTGCCAGCAGCCAAGAGTGGGCTAGCGGGCTAACAGATACGCAGTATTTT.

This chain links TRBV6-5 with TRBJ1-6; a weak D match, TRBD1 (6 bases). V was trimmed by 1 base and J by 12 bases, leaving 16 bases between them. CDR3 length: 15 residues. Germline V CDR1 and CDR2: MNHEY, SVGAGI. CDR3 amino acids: CASSYYGTTSVPLHF. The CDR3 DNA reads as TGTGCCAGCAGTTACTACGGGACAACGAGTGTACCCCTCCACTTT.

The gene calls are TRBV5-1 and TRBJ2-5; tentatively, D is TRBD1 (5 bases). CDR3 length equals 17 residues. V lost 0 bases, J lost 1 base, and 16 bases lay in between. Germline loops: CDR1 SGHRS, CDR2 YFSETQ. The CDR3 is CASSLAVTGLSQETQYF. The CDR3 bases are TGCGCCAGCAGCTTGGCCGTAACAGGATTGTCCCAAGAGACCCAGTACTTC.

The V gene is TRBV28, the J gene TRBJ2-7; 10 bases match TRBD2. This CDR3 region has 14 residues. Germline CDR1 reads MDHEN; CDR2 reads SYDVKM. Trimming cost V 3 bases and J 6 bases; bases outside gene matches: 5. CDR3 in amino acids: CASSFSRLAGEQYF. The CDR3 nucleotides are TGTGCCAGCAGTTTCTCGAGACTAGCGGGCGAGCAGTACTTC.

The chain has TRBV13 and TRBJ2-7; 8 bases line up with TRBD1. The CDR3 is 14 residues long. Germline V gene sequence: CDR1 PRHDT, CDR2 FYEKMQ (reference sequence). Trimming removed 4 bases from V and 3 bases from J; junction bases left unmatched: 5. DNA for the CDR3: TGTGCCAGCAGCTCCCGGGACAGGATCTACGAGCAGTACTTC. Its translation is CASSSRDRIYEQYF.

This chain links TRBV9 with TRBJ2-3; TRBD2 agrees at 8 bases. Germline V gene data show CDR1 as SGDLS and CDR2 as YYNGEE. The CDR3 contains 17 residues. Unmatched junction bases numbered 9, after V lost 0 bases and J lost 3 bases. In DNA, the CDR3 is TGTGCCAGCAGCGTAGGGGGAGCGGGAGCAGGGACAGATACGCAGTATTTT. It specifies CASSVGGAGAGTDTQYF.

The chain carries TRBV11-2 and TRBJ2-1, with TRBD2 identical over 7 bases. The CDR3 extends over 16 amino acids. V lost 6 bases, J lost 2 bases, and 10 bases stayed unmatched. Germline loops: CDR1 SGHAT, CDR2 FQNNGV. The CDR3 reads CASRSPGRYTYNEQFF. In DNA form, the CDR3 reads TGTGCCAGCAGGTCCCCCGGGAGGTACACCTACAATGAGCAGTTCTTC.

The CDR3 nucleotides read TGTGCCAGCAGTTTAGGGACAGACCTTTCATTTGGCTACACCTTC. Translation: CASSLGTDLSFGYTF. The chain employs TRBV27 and TRBJ1-2; 7 nucleotides agree with TRBD1. Germline V gene sequence: CDR1 MNHEY, CDR2 SMNVEV (reference sequence). The CDR3 has 15 amino acids. Trimming at V came to 2 bases and at J to 7 bases, leaving 10 bases not matched to a gene.

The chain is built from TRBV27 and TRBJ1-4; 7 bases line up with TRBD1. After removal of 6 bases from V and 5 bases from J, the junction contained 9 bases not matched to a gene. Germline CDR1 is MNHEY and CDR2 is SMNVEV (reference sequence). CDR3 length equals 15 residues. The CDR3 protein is CASRPNRGGNEKLFF. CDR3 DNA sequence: TGTGCCAGCAGACCAAACAGGGGTGGGAATGAAAAACTGTTTTTT.

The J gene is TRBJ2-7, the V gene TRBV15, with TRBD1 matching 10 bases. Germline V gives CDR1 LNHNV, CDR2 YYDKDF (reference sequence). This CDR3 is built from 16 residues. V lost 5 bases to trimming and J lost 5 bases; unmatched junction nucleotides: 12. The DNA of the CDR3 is TGTGCCACCAGCGGCACAACACCGGGACAGGGGCACGAGCAGTACTTC. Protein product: CATSGTTPGQGHEQYF.

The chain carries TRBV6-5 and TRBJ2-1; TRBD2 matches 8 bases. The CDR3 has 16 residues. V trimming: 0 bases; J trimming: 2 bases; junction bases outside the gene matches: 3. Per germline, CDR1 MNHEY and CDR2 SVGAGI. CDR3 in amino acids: CASSYSRGAPYNEQFF. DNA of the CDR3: TGTGCCAGCAGTTACTCGCGGGGGGCCCCCTACAATGAGCAGTTCTTC.

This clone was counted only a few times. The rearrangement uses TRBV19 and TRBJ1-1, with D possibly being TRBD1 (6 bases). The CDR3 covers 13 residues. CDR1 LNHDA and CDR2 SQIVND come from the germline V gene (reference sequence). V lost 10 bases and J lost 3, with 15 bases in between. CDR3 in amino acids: CATTGILDTEAFF. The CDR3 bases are TGTGCCACTACAGGGATACTGGACACTGAAGCTTTCTTT.

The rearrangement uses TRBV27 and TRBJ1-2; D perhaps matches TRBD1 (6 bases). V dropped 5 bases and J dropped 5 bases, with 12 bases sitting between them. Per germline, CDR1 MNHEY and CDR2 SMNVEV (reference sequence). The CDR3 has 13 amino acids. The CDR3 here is CASSPTGTYGYTF. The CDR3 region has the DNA TGTGCCAGCAGTCCGACAGGTACTTATGGCTACACCTTC.

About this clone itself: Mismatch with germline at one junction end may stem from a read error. This CDR3 reads CASSSTSGGPLF. In DNA form, the CDR3 reads TGTGCCAGCAGCTCGACTAGCGGGGGGCCCCTCTTC. The genes are TRBV5-6 and TRBJ2-1; 13 nucleotides agree with TRBD2. Per germline, CDR1 SGHDT and CDR2 YYEEEE. This CDR3 comprises 12 residues.

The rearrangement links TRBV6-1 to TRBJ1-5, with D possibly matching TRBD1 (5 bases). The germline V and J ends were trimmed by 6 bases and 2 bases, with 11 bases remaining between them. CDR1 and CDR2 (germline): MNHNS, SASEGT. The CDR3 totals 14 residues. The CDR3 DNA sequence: TGTGCCAGCAGACGCCCGGGGGGCAATCAGCCCCAGCATTTT. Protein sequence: CASRRPGGNQPQHF.

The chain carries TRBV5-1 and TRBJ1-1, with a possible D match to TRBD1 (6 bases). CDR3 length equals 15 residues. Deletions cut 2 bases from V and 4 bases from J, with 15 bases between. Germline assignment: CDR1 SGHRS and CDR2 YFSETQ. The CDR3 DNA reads TGCGCCAGCAGCTTCCCGATAGGGGGTGGCACTGAAGCTTTCTTT. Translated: CASSFPIGGGTEAFF.

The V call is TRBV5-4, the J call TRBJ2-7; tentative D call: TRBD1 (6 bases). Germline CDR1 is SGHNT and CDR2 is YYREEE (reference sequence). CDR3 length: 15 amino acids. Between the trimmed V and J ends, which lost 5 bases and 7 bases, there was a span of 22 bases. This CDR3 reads CASRVGTGYGGEQYF. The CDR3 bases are TGTGCCAGCAGGGTCGGAACAGGGTATGGGGGTGAGCAGTACTTC.

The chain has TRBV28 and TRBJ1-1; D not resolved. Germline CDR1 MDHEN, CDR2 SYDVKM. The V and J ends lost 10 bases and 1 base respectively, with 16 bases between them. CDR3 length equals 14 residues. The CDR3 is CATTQEGRNTEAFF. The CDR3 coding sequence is TGTGCCACTACCCAGGAGGGTAGGAACACTGAAGCTTTCTTT.

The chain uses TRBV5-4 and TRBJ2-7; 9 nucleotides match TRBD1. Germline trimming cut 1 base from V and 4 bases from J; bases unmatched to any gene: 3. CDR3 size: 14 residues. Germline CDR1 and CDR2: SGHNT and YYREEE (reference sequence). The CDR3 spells CASSLRDRVYEQYF. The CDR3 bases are TGTGCCAGCAGCTTGCGGGACAGGGTGTACGAGCAGTACTTC. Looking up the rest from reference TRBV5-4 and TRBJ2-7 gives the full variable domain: ETGVTQSPTHLIKTRGQQVTLRCSSQSGHNTVSWYQQALGQGPQFIFQYYREEENGRGNFPPRFSGLQFPNYSSELNVNALELDDSALYLCASSLRDRVYEQYFGPGTRLTVT.

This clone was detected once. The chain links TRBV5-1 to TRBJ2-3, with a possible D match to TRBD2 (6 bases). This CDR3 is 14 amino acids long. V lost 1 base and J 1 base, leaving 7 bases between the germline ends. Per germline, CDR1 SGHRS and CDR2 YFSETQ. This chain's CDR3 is CASSLSGGTDTQYF. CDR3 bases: TGCGCCAGCAGCTTGTCGGGGGGCACAGATACGCAGTATTTT.

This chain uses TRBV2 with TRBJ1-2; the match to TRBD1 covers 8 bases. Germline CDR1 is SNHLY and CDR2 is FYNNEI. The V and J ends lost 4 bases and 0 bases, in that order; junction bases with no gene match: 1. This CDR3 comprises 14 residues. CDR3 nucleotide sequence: TGTGCCAGCAGTGGGACAGGGACTAACTATGGCTACACCTTC. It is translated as CASSGTGTNYGYTF.

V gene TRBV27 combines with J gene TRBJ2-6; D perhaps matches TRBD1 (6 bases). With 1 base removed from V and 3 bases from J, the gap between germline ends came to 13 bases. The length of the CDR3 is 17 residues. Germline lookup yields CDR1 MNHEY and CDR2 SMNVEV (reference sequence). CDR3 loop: CASSLWVTGIGANVLTF. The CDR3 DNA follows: TGTGCCAGCAGTTTATGGGTCACAGGGATTGGGGCCAACGTCCTGACTTTC.

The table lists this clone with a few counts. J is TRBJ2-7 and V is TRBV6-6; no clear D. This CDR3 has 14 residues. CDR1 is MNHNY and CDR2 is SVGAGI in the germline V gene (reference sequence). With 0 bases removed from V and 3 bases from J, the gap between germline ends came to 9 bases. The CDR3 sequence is CASSYSSEHYEQYF. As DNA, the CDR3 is TGTGCCAGCAGTTACTCGTCGGAGCACTACGAGCAGTACTTC.

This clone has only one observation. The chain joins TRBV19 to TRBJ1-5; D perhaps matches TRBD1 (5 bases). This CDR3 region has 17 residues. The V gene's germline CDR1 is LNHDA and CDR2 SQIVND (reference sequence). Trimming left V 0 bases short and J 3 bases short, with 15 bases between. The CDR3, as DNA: TGTGCCAGTAGTATAGACCCTCAGGGTAGGTACAATCAGCCCCAGCATTTT. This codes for CASSIDPQGRYNQPQHF.

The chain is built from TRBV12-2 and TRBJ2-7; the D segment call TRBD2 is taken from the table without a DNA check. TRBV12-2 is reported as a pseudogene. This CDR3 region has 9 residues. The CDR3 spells CGGVYEQYF. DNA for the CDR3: TGTGGGGGAGTGTACGAGCAGTACTTC.

Here the CDR3 reads CASSVDPAGGTDTQYF. CDR3 coding DNA: TGTGCCAGCAGCGTAGACCCCGCAGGGGGAACAGATACGCAGTATTTT. This chain connects TRBV9 to TRBJ2-3; TRBD1 agrees at 7 bases. CDR3 size: 16 residues. Trimming cost V 0 bases and J 3 bases; bases outside gene matches: 7. Per the germline V gene, CDR1 is SGDLS and CDR2 is YYNGEE.

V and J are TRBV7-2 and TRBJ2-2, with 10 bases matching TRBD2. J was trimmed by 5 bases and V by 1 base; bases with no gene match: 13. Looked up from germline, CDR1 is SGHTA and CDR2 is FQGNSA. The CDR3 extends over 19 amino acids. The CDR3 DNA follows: TGTGCCAGCAGCTTAGGTGTCTGGCTAGCGGGAGTGAATACCGGGGAGCTGTTTTTT. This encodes CASSLGVWLAGVNTGELFF.

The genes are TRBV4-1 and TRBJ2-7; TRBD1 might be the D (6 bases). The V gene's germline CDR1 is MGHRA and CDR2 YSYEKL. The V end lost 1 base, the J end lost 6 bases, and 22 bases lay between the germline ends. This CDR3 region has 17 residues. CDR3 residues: CASSQVGFGQLVSEQYF. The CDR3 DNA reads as TGCGCCAGCAGCCAAGTTGGTTTTGGACAGTTAGTCTCCGAGCAGTACTTC.